These 22 T cell receptor beta chains were sequenced from one sample in a study of shared clonotypes between healthy human individuals. Positively selected for CCR7, the CD45RO-negative cells used as naive CD8 cells excluded terminally differentiated effector memory CD45RA+ cells. TCRdb's copy holds only in-frame clones and misses some; the assay was immunoSEQ multiplex PCR. The top ten clones hold less than 0.13% of a sample with about 650,000 clones, about 95% of them seen once. Sequencing input: naive CD8+ T cells sorted from blood. The receptor set was obtained from a woman aged 30 to 39 in good health.

This chain uses TRBV28 with TRBJ1-1; TRBD1 matches 8 bases. This CDR3 spans 13 amino acids. Trimming took 5 bases from V and 11 from J; bases not matched to a gene: 10. The germline gives CDR1 MDHEN, CDR2 SYDVKM. The CDR3 DNA follows: TGTGCCAGCAGTATCGGACAGGGCTCCGTTGCTTTCTTT. Protein: CASSIGQGSVAFF.

The V call is TRBV2, the J call TRBJ2-3; maybe TRBD2 (6 bases). Trimming shortened V by 11 bases and J by 3 bases, and 18 bases separated the two germline ends. CDR3 length: 14 residues. Germline V gene sequence: CDR1 SNHLY, CDR2 FYNNEI. DNA of the CDR3: TGTGCCGGGGACTCCCCCTTTCGTACAGATACGCAGTATTTT. This translates into CAGDSPFRTDTQYF.

The chain combines TRBV10-2 with TRBJ2-7; 13 bases are shared with TRBD2. The CDR3 length is 17 residues. Germline trimming cut 6 bases from V and 4 bases from J; bases unmatched to any gene: 12. Per germline, CDR1 WSHSY and CDR2 SAAADI. Here the CDR3 reads CASRGLTSGRMLYEQYF. DNA of the CDR3: TGCGCCAGCAGGGGATTGACTAGCGGGAGGATGTTATACGAGCAGTACTTC.

The chain couples TRBV5-1 to TRBJ2-5; 7 bases are a match to TRBD2. Losses at the gene ends were 3 bases for V and 4 bases for J; bases not matched to a gene: 6. This CDR3 spans 14 amino acids. Germline values: CDR1 SGHRS, CDR2 YFSETQ. The CDR3 region has the DNA TGCGCCAGCAGCTCGTGGGGCGGGGGAGAGACCCAGTACTTC. Its translation: CASSSWGGGETQYF.

This chain joins TRBV27 and TRBJ2-7, with a possible D match to TRBD2 (5 bases). CDR3 length: 11 amino acids. CDR1 and CDR2 (germline): MNHEY, SMNVEV (reference sequence). Trimming took off 7 bases at V and 3 bases at J, with 7 bases between the two ends. The CDR3 loop is CASKAGYEQYF. The CDR3 DNA follows: TGTGCCAGCAAGGCGGGCTACGAGCAGTACTTC.

The V and J genes are TRBV2 and TRBJ1-3, with D tentatively TRBD1 (6 bases). Germline-derived CDR1 and CDR2 are SNHLY and FYNNEI. Trimming pared 8 bases from V and 0 bases from J, leaving 14 bases between. The CDR3 sequence is 15 residues long. CDR3 coding DNA: TGTGCCAGCCTTGGGGGACACCACTCTGGAAACACCATATATTTT. Amino acid sequence: CASLGGHHSGNTIYF.

The rearrangement links TRBV4-1 to TRBJ2-5; 8 bases fit TRBD2. The closer fit of TRBJ2-7 to the DNA end suggests the J call may be wrong. The germline V gene has CDR1 MGHRA and CDR2 YSYEKL. The CDR3 consists of 20 residues. DNA for the CDR3: TGCGCCAGCAGCCAAGATGCGGGTGGGCGAGCGGGAGATGTTTGGTACGAGCAGTACTTC. Its translation: CASSQDAGGRAGDVWYEQYF.

This chain uses TRBV19 with TRBJ2-7, with 7 positions matching TRBD1. Trimming removed 10 bases from V and 2 bases from J; junction bases left unmatched: 11. The CDR3 runs 14 residues. CDR1 is LNHDA and CDR2 is SQIVND in the germline V gene (reference sequence). Here the CDR3 DNA reads TGTGCCACCTCCTGGGGCAGGGGGACCTACGAGCAGTACTTC. Its protein product is CATSWGRGTYEQYF.

The chain is built from TRBV2 and TRBJ2-1; 8 bases are shared with TRBD2. Germline CDR1 and CDR2: SNHLY and FYNNEI. Trimming cost V 2 bases and J 9 bases; bases outside gene matches: 6. This CDR3 spans 14 amino acids. The CDR3 nucleotides read TGTGCCAGCAGTGAAAGGGTAGCGGGAAGTGAGCAGTTCTTC. Protein product: CASSERVAGSEQFF.

V is TRBV13 and J is TRBJ2-3; 11 bases map to TRBD2. Germline assignment: CDR1 PRHDT and CDR2 FYEKMQ (reference sequence). CDR3 length: 15 amino acids. J lost 10 bases, V lost 5 bases, and 11 bases had no gene match. The CDR3: CASSHGRTSGYSQYF. CDR3 DNA sequence: TGTGCCAGCAGCCACGGACGGACTAGCGGGTATTCGCAGTATTTT.

The rearrangement uses TRBV27 and TRBJ2-5, with 10 positions matching TRBD1. The germline CDR1 and CDR2 sequences are MNHEY and SMNVEV (reference sequence). The V segment lost 5 bases and the J segment 4 bases; nucleotides outside the gene matches: 7. The CDR3 consists of 15 residues. Written as DNA, the CDR3 is TGTGCCAGCAGTCCAGGGGACAGGGGAGGAGAGACCCAGTACTTC. It specifies CASSPGDRGGETQYF.

The chain couples TRBV4-1 to TRBJ1-5; D unclear. The germline V gene encodes CDR1 MGHRA and CDR2 YSYEKL. Trimming stripped 0 bases from V and 2 bases from J, with 11 bases between. The CDR3 contains 16 residues. The CDR3 loop is CASSQDLLGGNQPQHF. The CDR3, as DNA: TGCGCCAGCAGCCAAGATCTTCTCGGGGGCAATCAGCCCCAGCATTTT.

The chain uses TRBV28 and TRBJ2-7, with D possibly being TRBD1 (8 bases). The CDR3 length is 15 residues. Germline V gene lookup returns CDR1 MDHEN and CDR2 SYDVKM. The V and J ends lost 6 bases and 3 bases respectively, with 18 bases between them. The chain's CDR3 is CASSPRQGRDYEQYF. In DNA form, the CDR3 reads TGTGCCAGCAGCCCCAGACAGGGGAGGGACTACGAGCAGTACTTC.

The rearrangement joins TRBV7-8 to TRBJ1-5; 7 nucleotides match TRBD1. Germline V gene sequence: CDR1 SGHVS, CDR2 FQNEAQ. The CDR3 is 15 residues long. V dropped 1 base and J dropped 5; count of bases not matched to a gene: 5. Here the CDR3 reads CASSLGNRGDQPQHF. The CDR3 DNA follows: TGTGCCAGCAGCTTAGGGAACAGGGGAGATCAGCCCCAGCATTTT. Variable domain in full (rest from reference TRBV7-8 and TRBJ1-5): GAGVSQSPRYKVAKRGQDVALRCDPISGHVSLFWYQQALGQGPEFLTYFQNEAQLDKSGLPSDRFFAERPEGSVSTLKIQRTQQEDSAVYLCASSLGNRGDQPQHFGDGTRLSIL.

This rearrangement joins TRBV27 to TRBJ1-3, with TRBD1 matching over 8 bases. There are 15 residues in the CDR3. Germline lookup yields CDR1 MNHEY and CDR2 SMNVEV (reference sequence). Trimming at V came to 7 bases and at J to 3 bases, leaving 8 bases not matched to a gene. The CDR3 reads CASKRTGSYGNTIYF. DNA of the CDR3: TGTGCCAGCAAGAGGACAGGGTCATATGGAAACACCATATATTTT.

The rearrangement uses TRBV2 and TRBJ2-1; D is perhaps TRBD1 (5 bases). CDR1 and CDR2 from the germline V gene are SNHLY and FYNNEI. The V end lost 3 bases, the J end lost 8 bases, and 14 bases lay between the germline ends. The CDR3 runs to 14 residues. DNA of the CDR3: TGTGCCAGCAGTGATTCAGCACCACAGGATGAGCAGTTCTTC. Translating gives CASSDSAPQDEQFF.

The V gene is TRBV4-1, the J gene TRBJ1-4; unclear D gene. The CDR3 extends over 14 amino acids. Between the trimmed V and J ends, which lost 0 bases and 10 bases, there was a span of 12 bases. Germline CDR1 reads MGHRA; CDR2 reads YSYEKL. The CDR3: CASSQDVAGRKLFF. The CDR3 DNA sequence: TGCGCCAGCAGCCAAGATGTAGCAGGCCGAAAACTGTTTTTT.

The rearrangement links TRBV5-1 to TRBJ2-1, with 8 bases identical to TRBD2. The CDR3 is made up of 14 amino acids. The germline CDR1 and CDR2 sequences are SGHRS and YFSETQ. J lost 8 bases, V lost 7 bases, and 11 bases had no gene match. In DNA, the CDR3 is TGCGCCAGCGCCCAGGGAGCGGGAGTCTATGAGCAGTTCTTC. Its protein product is CASAQGAGVYEQFF.

V and J are TRBV27 and TRBJ2-7, with TRBD2 as a possible D gene (6 bases). V gave up 2 bases and J gave up 5 bases, with 16 bases separating them. Germline V gene data show CDR1 as MNHEY and CDR2 as SMNVEV (reference sequence). The CDR3 sequence is 15 residues long. Written as DNA, the CDR3 is TGTGCCAGCAGTTTAGTCGGGGGACTTACCGACGAGCAGTACTTC. Amino acid sequence: CASSLVGGLTDEQYF.

Note on this clone: Other DNA variants within this sample encode the same CDR3. This chain uses TRBV27 with TRBJ2-7, with TRBD2 as a possible D gene (5 bases). V was shortened by 9 bases and J by 0 bases, with 9 bases between the two germline ends. The germline V gene encodes CDR1 MNHEY and CDR2 SMNVEV (reference sequence). The CDR3 spans 12 residues. The CDR3 nucleotides are TGTGCCAGTAAGGGAGACTCCTACGAGCAGTACTTC. It specifies CASKGDSYEQYF.

V is TRBV11-2 and J is TRBJ2-5; 12 bases fit TRBD2. The V and J ends lost 1 base and 5 bases, in that order; junction bases with no gene match: 5. Per germline, CDR1 SGHAT and CDR2 FQNNGV. The CDR3 is 16 residues long. CDR3 bases: TGTGCCAGCAGCTTAGCTAGCGGGAGGGTTTCGGAGACCCAGTACTTC. This translates into CASSLASGRVSETQYF.

J is TRBJ2-1 and V is TRBV19, with D possibly matching TRBD2 (5 bases). V dropped 3 bases and J dropped 6 bases, with 12 bases sitting between them. Germline V gives CDR1 LNHDA, CDR2 SQIVND (reference sequence). This CDR3 spans 14 amino acids. The CDR3 here is CASSIWASPNEQFF. CDR3 in DNA: TGTGCCAGTAGTATTTGGGCTAGCCCCAATGAGCAGTTCTTC.